This TCR beta chain derives from a study of memory CD4+ T cells and cytomegalovirus serostatus (dated 2019 in TCRdb). General notes on the study: A total of 33 healthy Belgian adults, of whom 9 were CMV seropositive and roughly 25 were CMV seronegative, were included in the cohort. CD4+ memory TCRbeta repertoires of a Belgian cohort with known cytomegalovirus serostatus were sequenced in order to replicate a published TCR-based CMV serostatus classifier. The study at large found these results: Of 164 previously reported CMV-associated TCRbeta sequences, approximately 70 appeared in the CD4+ memory repertoires, each in one to five individuals. For CMV serostatus prediction, a median bootstrapped AUC of approximately 0.95 was reached with the original framework, and a median bootstrapped AUC of approximately 0.92 was reached with a US-trained random forest. A median bootstrapped AUC of around 0.94 with a 95% CI of 0.76-1.00 was achieved on the Belgian cohort by the original-framework classifier. Only CD4+CD45RO+ memory cells were sequenced, in contrast to the original study, in which naive and memory CD4+ and CD8+ populations were covered. The results were interpreted as suggesting that the CMV-associated TCR signature is mostly present in the CD4+ memory repertoire.

Worth noting for this clone: There is no known antigen for this receptor. No much larger clone exists at a distance of one base, and base qualities are not known.

The Quick-DNA Microprep Kit was used to extract genomic DNA from the sorted cells. Amplification of TCRbeta DNA was done with the immunoSEQ hsTCRbeta kit, following the protocol from the manufacturer. An Illumina MiSeq instrument was used to sequence the TCRbeta libraries. In the original analysis: Following removal of out-of-frame sequences, 2 million to 2.5 million distinct TCRbeta sequences were retained, with an average of roughly 71,000 per individual. Two values were used to score each individual: the count of fewer than 200 previously reported CMV-associated TCRbeta sequences and the total count of productive distinct TCRbeta sequences. A beta-binomial model was reimplemented in Python, and scikit-learn random forests with default parameters were trained on data from the US cohort. Classifier performance on the Belgian cohort was summarized as median AUC with percentile confidence intervals calculated over 10,000 bootstrap iterations. Here the immuneACCESS table is served through TCRdb, limited to in-frame sequences with V and J called. Missing clones are a known gap in these copies; in checked studies unresolved V genes cover under half, and the rest lacks a known reason. Clone size and the V and J calls come from that table; the DNA yielded D and trimming. The sample table records about 48,000 clones; roughly 78% of these occur just once. The ten largest clones add up to about 0.8% of the sample.

V trim: 2 bases; J trim: 6 bases; unmatched bases: 6. The germline V gene encodes CDR1 SEHNR and CDR2 FQNEAQ (reference sequence). Counted from cysteine to phenylalanine, this CDR3 has 15 amino acids. Of the read, only the CDR3 DNA is kept; its 45 bases are in frame from base 1. Single viable CD3+CD4+CD8-CD45RO+ cells were sorted as memory CD4+ T cells on a FACSAria II. To determine CMV serostatus, a Roche Elecsys assay was used that detects serum IgG against CMV pp150, pp28, p38 and p52. Following thawing, total CD4+ T cells were enriched through positive selection using CD4 magnetic microbeads. The samples came from a different study that was designed specifically to examine the CD4+ T cell memory repertoire. Peripheral blood mononuclear cells were isolated and cryopreserved according to standard operating procedures, and serum was stored at -80 degrees C. Staining used CD3-PerCP (BW264/56), CD4-APC (RPA-T4), CD45RO-PE (UCHT1) and CD8-Pacific Orange (3B5) antibodies, with Sytox blue excluding non-viable cells.

The source is an adult in good health and CMV-seronegative. Here the chain combines TRBV7-9 and TRBJ2-1, and 8 junctional nucleotides match TRBD2. Sample: memory CD4+ T cells from blood. The nucleotides are TGTGCCAGCAGCTTAACGGGAGGGCGGGGCAATGAGCAGTTCTTC. Translation gives CASSLTGGRGNEQFF.